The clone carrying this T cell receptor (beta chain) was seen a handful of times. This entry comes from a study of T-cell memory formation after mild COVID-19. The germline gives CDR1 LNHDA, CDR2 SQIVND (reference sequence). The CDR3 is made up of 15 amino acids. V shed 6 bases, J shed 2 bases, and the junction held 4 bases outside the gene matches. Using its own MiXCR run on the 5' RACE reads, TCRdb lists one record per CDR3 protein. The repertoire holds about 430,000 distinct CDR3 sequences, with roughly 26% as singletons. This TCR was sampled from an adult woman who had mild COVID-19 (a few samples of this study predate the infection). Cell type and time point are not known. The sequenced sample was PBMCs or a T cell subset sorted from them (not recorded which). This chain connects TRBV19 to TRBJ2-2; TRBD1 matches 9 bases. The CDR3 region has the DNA TGTGCCAGTAGGAGGGACAGGGCCAACACCGGGGAGCTGTTTTTT. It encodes CASRRDRANTGELFF.